The 20 T cell receptor beta chains given below trace back to one sample, sequenced in a study of T cells after yellow fever vaccination. TCRdb ran MiXCR on the 5' RACE reads and lists one entry per CDR3 protein. The sample carries 300,000 to 400,000 distinct CDR3 sequences, 8.7% recorded once. This specimen was PBMCs, taken on the day of the first yellow fever vaccination. The receptors originated from a man between 18 and 35 years old who received the YFV17D yellow fever vaccine.

A few counts support this clonotype. The chain carries TRBV7-8 and TRBJ2-5; 7 nucleotides match TRBD2. The junction had 11 bases not matched to a gene; V was cut back by 4 bases and J by 6 bases. The length of the CDR3 is 15 residues. Germline loops: CDR1 SGHVS, CDR2 FQNEAQ. Written as DNA, the CDR3 is TGTGCCAGCAGCTCCTCCCCTGGGGAGGGGAAGACCCAGTACTTC. The encoded protein is CASSSSPGEGKTQYF. The full variable domain, with the rest looked up from reference TRBV7-8 and TRBJ2-5, is GAGVSQSPRYKVAKRGQDVALRCDPISGHVSLFWYQQALGQGPEFLTYFQNEAQLDKSGLPSDRFFAERPEGSVSTLKIQRTQQEDSAVYLCASSSSPGEGKTQYFGPGTRLLVL.

This clonotype was detected only a few times. This sequence joins TRBV15 and TRBJ2-7; D might be TRBD1 or TRBD2, each matching 6 bases. The germline CDR1 and CDR2 sequences are LNHNV and YYDKDF (reference sequence). V was cut by 0 bases and J by 5 bases, with 11 bases left in between. The CDR3 has 14 residues. CDR3 region: CATSRDLGGHEQYV. The CDR3 DNA sequence: TGTGCCACCAGCAGAGATCTGGGGGGCCACGAGCAGTACGTC.

Notes on this clonotype: A much larger clone sits a single nucleotide away, making a read error possible. This chain connects TRBV7-9 to TRBJ2-3; possibly TRBD2 for D (6 bases). The germline V and J ends were trimmed by 5 bases and 3 bases, with 18 bases remaining between them. This CDR3 contains 16 residues. Germline V gives CDR1 SEHNR, CDR2 FQNEAQ (reference sequence). The CDR3, as DNA: TGTGCCAGCAGCCCGGGGGACTTCCGTTTTACAGATACGCAGTATTTT. It encodes CASSPGDFRFTDTQYF.

This clonotype was observed at least ten times. The chain combines TRBV5-1 with TRBJ2-1; 8 bases match TRBD2. CDR1 and CDR2 (germline): SGHRS, YFSETQ. Trimming at V came to 2 bases and at J to 3 bases, leaving 1 base not matched to a gene. The CDR3 covers 14 residues. For the CDR3, the DNA is TGCGCCAGCAGCTTAGCGGGGGTCTACAATGAGCAGTTCTTC. This codes for CASSLAGVYNEQFF. Full variable domain (missing parts from reference TRBV5-1 and TRBJ2-1): KAGVTQTPRYLIKTRGQQVTLSCSPISGHRSVSWYQQTPGQGLQFLFEYFSETQRNKGNFPGRFSGRQFSNSRSEMNVSTLELGDSALYLCASSLAGVYNEQFFGPGTRLTVL.

V and J are TRBV29-1 and TRBJ2-7; the D gene is possibly TRBD2 (5 bases). Germline assignment: CDR1 SQVTM and CDR2 ANQGSEA. The V end lost 5 bases, the J end lost 5 bases, and 10 bases lay between the germline ends. The CDR3 sequence is 11 residues long. For the CDR3, the DNA is TGCAGCGTTAGTTTCGGGGACGAGCAGTACTTC. It encodes CSVSFGDEQYF.

This clonotype was recorded many times. V gene TRBV5-1 combines with J gene TRBJ2-5; D is undetermined. The CDR3 consists of 15 residues. The V gene's germline CDR1 is SGHRS and CDR2 YFSETQ. Trimming left V 4 bases short and J 1 base short, with 14 bases between. The chain's CDR3 is CASSILPSPQETQYF. In nucleotides, the CDR3 is TGCGCCAGCAGCATCCTCCCGTCTCCCCAAGAGACCCAGTACTTC.

This chain joins TRBV18 and TRBJ1-4, with 9 positions matching TRBD1. Trimming cost V 6 bases and J 0 bases; bases outside gene matches: 17. Germline-derived CDR1 and CDR2 are KGHSH and LQKENI. This CDR3 contains 20 residues. The CDR3 reads CASSLTGTGIYLSTNEKLFF. The CDR3 bases are TGTGCCAGCTCTCTTACCGGGACAGGGATTTATCTCTCAACTAATGAAAAACTGTTTTTT.

Many counts were recorded for this clonotype. The V gene is TRBV10-3, the J gene TRBJ2-7, with 10 positions matching TRBD2. The junction had 7 bases not matched to a gene; V was cut back by 6 bases and J by 5 bases. CDR1 is ENHRY, CDR2 SYGVKD, per germline. The CDR3 loop spans 14 amino acids. The CDR3 DNA sequence: TGTGCCATCAGAACAAGCGGGGGGGTAAACGAGCAGTACTTC. Amino acids: CAIRTSGGVNEQYF.

This clonotype was observed a handful of times. The chain uses TRBV18 and TRBJ2-3; TRBD1 might be the D (6 bases). This CDR3 is 14 amino acids long. Germline CDR1 reads KGHSH; CDR2 reads LQKENI. The germline V and J ends were trimmed by 3 bases and 4 bases, with 11 bases remaining between them. The CDR3 nucleotides are TGTGCCAGCTCACCGAGCCAGGGGCCAGATACGCAGTATTTT. It encodes CASSPSQGPDTQYF.

DNA of the CDR3: TGTGCCAGCACCATAGCGGGGGAAGCTCAAGAGACCCAGTACTTC. Translation: CASTIAGEAQETQYF. The rearrangement links TRBV7-9 to TRBJ2-5, with 9 bases fitting TRBD2. The V gene end was trimmed by 7 bases and the J gene end by 2 bases; junction bases not matched to a gene: 8. This CDR3 region has 15 residues. The germline gives CDR1 SEHNR, CDR2 FQNEAQ (reference sequence).

This clonotype was observed at least ten times. This sequence joins TRBV5-1 and TRBJ2-3; no clear D. Germline values: CDR1 SGHRS, CDR2 YFSETQ. V lost 4 bases, J lost 6 bases, and 12 bases lay in between. The CDR3 has 13 residues. CDR3 loop: CASSLEVSDTQYF. As DNA, the CDR3 is TGCGCCAGCAGCCTGGAAGTGTCGGATACGCAGTATTTT. The complete variable domain, with remaining parts taken from reference TRBV5-1 and TRBJ2-3, reads KAGVTQTPRYLIKTRGQQVTLSCSPISGHRSVSWYQQTPGQGLQFLFEYFSETQRNKGNFPGRFSGRQFSNSRSEMNVSTLELGDSALYLCASSLEVSDTQYFGPGTRLTVL.

DNA of the CDR3: TGTGCCAGCTCACCAGGGACTAGGGGGAGTGTCGAGCAGTACGTC. Protein sequence: CASSPGTRGSVEQYV. This sequence joins TRBV18 and TRBJ2-7; 8 nucleotides line up with TRBD2. The CDR3 has 15 amino acids. V was clipped by 2 bases and J by 6 bases; unmatched bases: 9. Per germline, CDR1 KGHSH and CDR2 LQKENI.

This clonotype has ten or more counts. The rearrangement uses TRBV12-3 or TRBV12-4 and TRBJ2-7; TRBD1 might be the D (6 bases). The germline V and J ends were trimmed by 4 bases and 5 bases, with 12 bases remaining between them. CDR3 length: 13 amino acids. Here the CDR3 DNA reads TGTGCCAGCAGTTACGCCACAGGGCACGAGCAGTACTTC. Translating it yields CASSYATGHEQYF.

This clonotype was observed at least ten times. V usage is TRBV7-9 and J usage is TRBJ2-3; TRBD2 might be the D (6 bases). Per the germline V gene, CDR1 is SEHNR and CDR2 is FQNEAQ (reference sequence). The CDR3 length is 13 residues. Trimming took off 4 bases at V and 9 bases at J, with 14 bases between the two ends. The CDR3 DNA follows: TGTGCCAGCAGCTCGCAGGAGCGGGCAACGCAGTATTTT. It specifies CASSSQERATQYF.

The sample holds a few counts of this clonotype. The chain links TRBV9 to TRBJ2-7, with D maybe TRBD1 (6 bases). Per the germline V gene, CDR1 is SGDLS and CDR2 is YYNGEE. V lost 3 bases and J lost 1, with 11 bases in between. The CDR3 loop spans 14 amino acids. CDR3 sequence: CASSARGTSYEQYF. As DNA, the CDR3 is TGTGCCAGCAGCGCTAGGGGGACATCCTACGAGCAGTACTTC.

This clonotype was seen many times. The chain is built from TRBV5-5 and TRBJ2-5; D could derive from TRBD1 or TRBD2 (5 bases each). The CDR3 consists of 15 residues. V gave up 1 base and J gave up 3 bases, with 13 bases separating them. Germline V lookup: CDR1 SGHKS, CDR2 YYEKEE (reference sequence). CDR3 sequence: CASSLRGAREETQYF. The DNA for the CDR3 is TGTGCCAGCAGCTTGCGAGGGGCGCGGGAAGAGACCCAGTACTTC. Full variable domain (rest looked up from reference TRBV5-5 and TRBJ2-5): DAGVTQSPTHLIKTRGQQVTLRCSPISGHKSVSWYQQVLGQGPQFIFQYYEKEERGRGNFPDRFSARQFPNYSSELNVNALLLGDSALYLCASSLRGAREETQYFGPGTRLLVL.

This clonotype showed up many times. V and J are TRBV29-1 and TRBJ2-1; 8 positions agree with TRBD1. Germline loops: CDR1 SQVTM, CDR2 ANQGSEA. The CDR3 runs to 16 residues. The trim removed 6 bases at V and 4 bases at J, leaving 14 bases unmatched. DNA for the CDR3: TGCAGCGTCCACCCGACGGGGCAGGGGGCTTACAATGAGCAGTTCTTC. It yields the protein CSVHPTGQGAYNEQFF.

This clonotype was picked up a small number of times. V and J are TRBV6-6 and TRBJ2-3, with TRBD2 as a possible D gene (6 bases). Germline assignment: CDR1 MNHNY and CDR2 SVGAGI (reference sequence). The V gene lost 10 bases and the J gene lost 3 bases, with 11 bases spanning the gap. This CDR3 is 12 amino acids long. The CDR3 loop reads CATTRGTDTQYF. In DNA, the CDR3 is TGTGCCACCACCCGGGGGACAGATACGCAGTATTTT.

V is TRBV29-1 and J is TRBJ1-1; tentative D call: TRBD1 (6 bases). This CDR3 is 15 amino acids long. Trimming left V 4 bases short and J 5 bases short, with 20 bases between. Germline lookup yields CDR1 SQVTM and CDR2 ANQGSEA. The CDR3 reads CSVGNGGRRGTEAFF. In nucleotides, the CDR3 is TGCAGCGTTGGAAACGGGGGCCGGAGGGGAACTGAAGCTTTCTTT.

This clonotype was counted a few times. The chain links TRBV4-2 to TRBJ2-1, with a weak D call TRBD1 (6 bases). In germline, CDR1 is LGHNA, CDR2 YNFKEQ. This CDR3 contains 19 residues. V gave up 4 bases and J gave up 8 bases, with 30 bases separating them. This CDR3 reads CASSLRPYRVKVAGDEQFF. The CDR3 DNA is TGTGCCAGCAGCCTCCGACCCTACAGGGTTAAAGTTGCCGGGGATGAGCAGTTCTTC.